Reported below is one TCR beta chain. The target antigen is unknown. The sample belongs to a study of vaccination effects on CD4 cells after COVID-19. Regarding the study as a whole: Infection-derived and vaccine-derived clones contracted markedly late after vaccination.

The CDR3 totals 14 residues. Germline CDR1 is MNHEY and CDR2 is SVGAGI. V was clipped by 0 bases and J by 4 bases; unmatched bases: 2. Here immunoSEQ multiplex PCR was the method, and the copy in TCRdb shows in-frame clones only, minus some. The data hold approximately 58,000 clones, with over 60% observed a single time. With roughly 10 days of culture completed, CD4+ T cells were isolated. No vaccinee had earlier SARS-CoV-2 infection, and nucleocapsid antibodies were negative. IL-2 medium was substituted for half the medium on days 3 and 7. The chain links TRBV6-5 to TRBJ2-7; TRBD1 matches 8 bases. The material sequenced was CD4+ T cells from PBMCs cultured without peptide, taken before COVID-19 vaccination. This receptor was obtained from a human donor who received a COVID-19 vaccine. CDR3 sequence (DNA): TGTGCCAGCAGTTACTCGAGGACAGGGTACGAGCAGTACGTC. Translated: CASSYSRTGYEQYV.